The rows below give T cell receptor beta chains drawn from one sample of a study of chemoradiotherapy in HPV16-positive cancers. Profiled with immunoSEQ multiplex PCR; TCRdb holds only in-frame clones, not every one. This table has about 5,500 clones, approximately 72% appearing once. This specimen was acquired from a patient who underwent chemoradiotherapy. Every receptor here comes from a human donor with HPV-associated anogenital cancer. Both conserved end residues are part of each CDR3.

v_gene	CDR3aa
TRBV6-1	CATSSQSGTGELFF
TRBV7-3	CASSLPGQGTDTQYF
TRBV7-2	CASSLGREYTQYF
TRBV11-2	CASSLGPEAFF
TRBV9	CASSPDSNQPQHF
TRBV5-4	CASRWDNSEQYF
TRBV5-1	CASSSTSGRALKTYEQYF
TRBV7-9	CASSWGNTGELFF
TRBV6-1	CASRGLLEQYF
TRBV6-5	CASSYSRAGRSFF
TRBV4-3	CASSIRTGSSYEQYF
TRBV4-1	CASSLETGTLGGEKLFF
TRBV2	CASSLRDRGSEEQYF
TRBV9	CASSPGTQITDTQYF
TRBV27	CASSLSSGKDRVGGYTF
TRBV15	CATSRDQGTSGNTIYF
TRBV6-9	CASPKRRKSTDTQYF
TRBV9	CASSVYRGGANTGELFF
TRBV30	CAWSDSSMAGYTF
TRBV27	CASRGTSGDRTDTQYF
TRBV13	CASSSRQGTKGNTIYF
TRBV9	CASSAPTGILYNEQFF
TRBV7-8	CASSFPEGGTVDTQYF
TRBV7-6	CASSLLTGRGETQYF
TRBV21-1	CASNRLGGDTQYF
TRBV9	CASSVWTSSTDTQYF
TRBV18	CASSPTSEDNEQFF
TRBV7-8	CASSTMGGAADYGYTF
TRBV19	CASKQGALNQPQHF
TRBV4-2	CASSQYGRGNQPQHF
TRBV10-3	CAIRGTSGNNNEQFF
TRBV11-1	CASSSLGRGGSYNEQFF
TRBV2	CASSETSMLPGELFF
TRBV7-9	CASSPFGGQPQHF
TRBV6-1	CASSDPRDRSSYNSPLHF
TRBV19	CASSTQADTEAFF
TRBV5-6	CASTPGGEDYGYTF
TRBV5-4	CASSLGLGEQYF
TRBV5-1	CASSFAGGGPFNEQFF
TRBV5-8	CASSAIQGATDTQYF
TRBV9	CASSVATNSYNEQFF
TRBV5-1	CASSPRGLNTGELFF
TRBV5-1	CASSSDGTYNEQFF